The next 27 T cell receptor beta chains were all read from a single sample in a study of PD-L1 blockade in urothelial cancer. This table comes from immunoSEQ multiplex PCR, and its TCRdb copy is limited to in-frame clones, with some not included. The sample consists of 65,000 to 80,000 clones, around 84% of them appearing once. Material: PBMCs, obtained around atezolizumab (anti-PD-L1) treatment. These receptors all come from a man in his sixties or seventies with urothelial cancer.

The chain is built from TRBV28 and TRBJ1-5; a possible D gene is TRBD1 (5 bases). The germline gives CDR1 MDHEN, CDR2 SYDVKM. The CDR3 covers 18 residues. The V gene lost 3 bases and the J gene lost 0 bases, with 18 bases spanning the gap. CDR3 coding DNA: TGTGCCAGCAGTTTGGGGCCCAGGGCGGGACGTAGCAATCAGCCCCAGCATTTT. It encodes CASSLGPRAGRSNQPQHF.

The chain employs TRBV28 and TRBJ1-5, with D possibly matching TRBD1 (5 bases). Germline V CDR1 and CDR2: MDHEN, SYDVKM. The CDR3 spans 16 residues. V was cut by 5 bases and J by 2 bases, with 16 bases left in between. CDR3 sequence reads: CASSTTTPGGNQPQHF. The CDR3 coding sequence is TGTGCCAGCAGTACAACCACCCCGGGGGGCAATCAGCCCCAGCATTTT.

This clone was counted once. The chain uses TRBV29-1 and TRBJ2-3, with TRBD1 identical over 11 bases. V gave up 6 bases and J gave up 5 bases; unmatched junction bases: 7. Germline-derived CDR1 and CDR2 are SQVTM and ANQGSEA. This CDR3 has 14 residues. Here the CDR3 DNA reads TGCAGCGTCGGACAGGGGGCGGGAAGAGATACGCAGTATTTT. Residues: CSVGQGAGRDTQYF.

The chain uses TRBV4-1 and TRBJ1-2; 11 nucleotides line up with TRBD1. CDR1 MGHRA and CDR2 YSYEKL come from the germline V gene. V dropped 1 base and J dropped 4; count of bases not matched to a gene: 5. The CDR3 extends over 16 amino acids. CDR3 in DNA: TGCGCCAGCAGCCAAGTGGACAGGGGGCAGATCTATGGCTACACCTTC. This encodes CASSQVDRGQIYGYTF.

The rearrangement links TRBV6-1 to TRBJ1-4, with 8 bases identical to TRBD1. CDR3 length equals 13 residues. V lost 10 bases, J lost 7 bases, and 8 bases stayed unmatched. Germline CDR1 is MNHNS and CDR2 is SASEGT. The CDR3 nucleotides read TGTGCCACCGACAGGGGAGGTAGTGAAAAACTGTTTTTT. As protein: CATDRGGSEKLFF.

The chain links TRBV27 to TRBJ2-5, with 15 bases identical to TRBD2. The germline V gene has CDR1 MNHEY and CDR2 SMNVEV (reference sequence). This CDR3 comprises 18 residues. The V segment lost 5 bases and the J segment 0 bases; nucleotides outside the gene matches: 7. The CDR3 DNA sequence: TGTGCCAGCAGTCCCGGACTAGCGGGAGGGTCTCACCAAGAGACCCAGTACTTC. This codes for CASSPGLAGGSHQETQYF.

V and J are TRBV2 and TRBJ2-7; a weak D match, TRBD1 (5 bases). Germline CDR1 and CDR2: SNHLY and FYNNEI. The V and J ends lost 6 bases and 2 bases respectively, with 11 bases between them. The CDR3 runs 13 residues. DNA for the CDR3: TGTGCCAGCAGAGGGGTAGGGGCCTACGAGCAGTACTTC. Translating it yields CASRGVGAYEQYF.

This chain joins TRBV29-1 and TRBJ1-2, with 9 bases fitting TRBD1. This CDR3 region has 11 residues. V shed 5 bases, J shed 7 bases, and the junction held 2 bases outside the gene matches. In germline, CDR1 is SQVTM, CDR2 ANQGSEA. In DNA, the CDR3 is TGCAGCGTTCTGACAGGGGGTGGCTACACCTTC. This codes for CSVLTGGGYTF.

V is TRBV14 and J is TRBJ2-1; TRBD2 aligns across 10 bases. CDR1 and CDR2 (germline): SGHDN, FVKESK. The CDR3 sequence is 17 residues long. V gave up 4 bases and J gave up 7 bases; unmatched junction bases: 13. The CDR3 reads CASSRHRASGSFNEQFF. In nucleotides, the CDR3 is TGTGCCAGCAGCCGACACCGGGCTAGCGGGAGTTTTAATGAGCAGTTCTTC.

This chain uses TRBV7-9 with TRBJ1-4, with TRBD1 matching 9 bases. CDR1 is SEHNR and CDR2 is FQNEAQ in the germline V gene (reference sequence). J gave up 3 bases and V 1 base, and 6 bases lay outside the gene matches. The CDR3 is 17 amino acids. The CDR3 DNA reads TGTGCCAGCAGCTTAGGGACAGGGGAAGTCTCTAATGAAAAACTGTTTTTT. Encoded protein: CASSLGTGEVSNEKLFF. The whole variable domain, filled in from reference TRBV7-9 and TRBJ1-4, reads DTGVSQNPRHKITKRGQNVTFRCDPISEHNRLYWYRQTLGQGPEFLTYFQNEAQLEKSRLLSDRFSAERPKGSFSTLEIQRTEQGDSAMYLCASSLGTGEVSNEKLFFGSGTQLSVL.

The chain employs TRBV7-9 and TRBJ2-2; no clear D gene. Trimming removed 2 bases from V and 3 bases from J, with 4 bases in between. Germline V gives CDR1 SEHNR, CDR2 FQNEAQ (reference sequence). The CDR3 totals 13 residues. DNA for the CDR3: TGTGCCAGCAGCTTACCCTACACCGGGGAGCTGTTTTTT. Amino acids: CASSLPYTGELFF.

The CDR3 DNA sequence: TGTGCCAGTAGTATATCAGGGTTTATGGATGAGCAGTTCTTC. Translating it yields CASSISGFMDEQFF. This chain uses TRBV19 with TRBJ2-1, with a possible D match to TRBD1 (5 bases). Germline CDR1 and CDR2: LNHDA and SQIVND (reference sequence). V gave up 2 bases and J gave up 8 bases, with 13 bases separating them. The CDR3 is 14 amino acids.

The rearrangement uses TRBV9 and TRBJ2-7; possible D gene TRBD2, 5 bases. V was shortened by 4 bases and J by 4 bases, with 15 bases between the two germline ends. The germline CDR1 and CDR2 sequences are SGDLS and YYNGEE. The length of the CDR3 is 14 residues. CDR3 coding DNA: TGTGCCAGCAGCCCTAGGATCCCGGGGTACGAGCAGTACTTC. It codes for CASSPRIPGYEQYF. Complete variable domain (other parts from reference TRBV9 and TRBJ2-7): DSGVTQTPKHLITATGQRVTLRCSPRSGDLSVYWYQQSLDQGLQFLIQYYNGEERAKGNILERFSAQQFPDLHSELNLSSLELGDSALYFCASSPRIPGYEQYFGPGTRLTVT.

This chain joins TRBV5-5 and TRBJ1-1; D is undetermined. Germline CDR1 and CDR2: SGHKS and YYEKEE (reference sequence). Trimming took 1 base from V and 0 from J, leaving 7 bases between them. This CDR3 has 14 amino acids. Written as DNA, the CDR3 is TGTGCCAGCAGCTTGACCCTACTGAACACTGAAGCTTTCTTT. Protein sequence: CASSLTLLNTEAFF. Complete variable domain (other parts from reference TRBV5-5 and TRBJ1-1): DAGVTQSPTHLIKTRGQQVTLRCSPISGHKSVSWYQQVLGQGPQFIFQYYEKEERGRGNFPDRFSARQFPNYSSELNVNALLLGDSALYLCASSLTLLNTEAFFGQGTRLTVV.

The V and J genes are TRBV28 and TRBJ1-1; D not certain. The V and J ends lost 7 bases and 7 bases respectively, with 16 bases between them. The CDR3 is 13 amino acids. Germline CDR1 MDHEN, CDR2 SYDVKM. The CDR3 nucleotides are TGTGCCAGCATCACTACTCGGGTGGATGAAGCTTTCTTT. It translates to CASITTRVDEAFF. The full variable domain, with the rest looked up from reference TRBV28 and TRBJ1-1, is DVKVTQSSRYLVKRTGEKVFLECVQDMDHENMFWYRQDPGLGLRLIYFSYDVKMKEKGDIPEGYSVSREKKERFSLILESASTNQTSMYLCASITTRVDEAFFGQGTRLTVV.

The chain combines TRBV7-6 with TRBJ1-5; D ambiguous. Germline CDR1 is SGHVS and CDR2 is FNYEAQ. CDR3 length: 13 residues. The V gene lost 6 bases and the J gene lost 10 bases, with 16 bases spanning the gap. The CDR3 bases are TGTGCCAGCAGTTCAGCCGATACAGAACCCCAGCATTTT. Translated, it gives CASSSADTEPQHF.

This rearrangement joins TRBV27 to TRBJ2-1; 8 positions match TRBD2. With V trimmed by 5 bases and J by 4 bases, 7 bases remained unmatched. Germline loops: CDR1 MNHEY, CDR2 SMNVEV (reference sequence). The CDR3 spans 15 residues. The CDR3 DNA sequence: TGTGCCAGCAGTACCCCTAGCGGGCAATACAATGAGCAGTTCTTC. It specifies CASSTPSGQYNEQFF.

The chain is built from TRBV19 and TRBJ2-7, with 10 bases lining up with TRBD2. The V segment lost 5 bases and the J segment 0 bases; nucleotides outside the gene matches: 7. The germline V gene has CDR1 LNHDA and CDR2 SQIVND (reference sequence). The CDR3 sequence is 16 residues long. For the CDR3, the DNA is TGTGCCAGTAGTGTGACTAGCGGGCAAAGCTCCTACGAGCAGTACTTC. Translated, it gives CASSVTSGQSSYEQYF.

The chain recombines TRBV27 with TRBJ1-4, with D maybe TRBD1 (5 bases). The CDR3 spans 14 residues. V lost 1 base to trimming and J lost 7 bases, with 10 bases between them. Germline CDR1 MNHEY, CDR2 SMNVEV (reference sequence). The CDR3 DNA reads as TGTGCCAGCAGTTTATGGCCAGGGTCTGAAAAACTGTTTTTT. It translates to CASSLWPGSEKLFF.

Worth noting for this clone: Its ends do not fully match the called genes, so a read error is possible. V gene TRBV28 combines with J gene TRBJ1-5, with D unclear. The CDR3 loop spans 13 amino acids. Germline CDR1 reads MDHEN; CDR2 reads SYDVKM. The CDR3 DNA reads TGTGCCAGCAGCAGCGGGAGTAAAGAGGCCCCGCTTTTT. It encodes CASSSGSKEAPLF.

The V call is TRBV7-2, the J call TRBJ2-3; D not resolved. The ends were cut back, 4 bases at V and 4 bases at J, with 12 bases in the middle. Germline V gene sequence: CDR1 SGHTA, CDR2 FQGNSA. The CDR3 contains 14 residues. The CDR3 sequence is CASSSTISPDTQYF. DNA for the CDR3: TGTGCCAGCAGCTCAACGATTAGTCCAGATACGCAGTATTTT.

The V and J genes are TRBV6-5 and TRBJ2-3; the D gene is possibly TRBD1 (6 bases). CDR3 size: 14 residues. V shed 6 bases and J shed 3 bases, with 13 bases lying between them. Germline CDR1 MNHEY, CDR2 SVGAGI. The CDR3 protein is CASRAGAVTDTQYF. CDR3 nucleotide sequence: TGTGCCAGCAGAGCAGGGGCGGTTACAGATACGCAGTATTTT.

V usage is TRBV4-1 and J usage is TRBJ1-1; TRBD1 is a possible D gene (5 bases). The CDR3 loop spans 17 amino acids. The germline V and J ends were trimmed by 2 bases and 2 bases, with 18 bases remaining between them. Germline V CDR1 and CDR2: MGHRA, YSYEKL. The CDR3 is CASSQPSIRTTNTEAFF. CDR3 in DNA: TGCGCCAGCAGCCAACCATCCATCCGGACAACCAACACTGAAGCTTTCTTT.

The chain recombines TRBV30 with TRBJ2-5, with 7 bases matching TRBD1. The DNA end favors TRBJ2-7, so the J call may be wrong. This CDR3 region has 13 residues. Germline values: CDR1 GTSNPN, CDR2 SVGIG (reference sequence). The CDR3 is CAWRDRVTYEQYF. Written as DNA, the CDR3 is TGTGCCTGGAGAGACAGGGTGACCTACGAGCAGTACTTC.

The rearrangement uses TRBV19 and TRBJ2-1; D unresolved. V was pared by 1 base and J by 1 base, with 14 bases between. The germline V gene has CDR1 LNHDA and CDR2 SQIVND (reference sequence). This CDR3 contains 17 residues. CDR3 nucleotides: TGTGCCAGTAGTATAGGGGTGTGGAGTGCTTCCTACAATGAGCAGTTCTTC. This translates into CASSIGVWSASYNEQFF.

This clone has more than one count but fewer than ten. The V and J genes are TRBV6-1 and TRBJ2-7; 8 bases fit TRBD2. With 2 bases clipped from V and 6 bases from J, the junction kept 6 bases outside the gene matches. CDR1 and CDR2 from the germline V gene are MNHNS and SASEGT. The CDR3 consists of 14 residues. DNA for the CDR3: TGTGCCAGCAGTGAAATGGGACTAGGTCTCGAGCAGTACTTC. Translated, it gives CASSEMGLGLEQYF.

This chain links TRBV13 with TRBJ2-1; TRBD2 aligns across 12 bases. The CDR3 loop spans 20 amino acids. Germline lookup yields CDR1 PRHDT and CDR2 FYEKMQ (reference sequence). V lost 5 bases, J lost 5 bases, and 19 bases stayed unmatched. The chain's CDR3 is CASSTLAGGLLVVRDNEQFF. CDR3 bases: TGTGCCAGCAGCACTCTAGCGGGAGGGCTTTTGGTCGTTCGGGACAATGAGCAGTTCTTC.